The clone carrying this T cell receptor beta chain was counted a single time. All enrollees were roughly 18 to 89 years old and from around 25 US areas. Donors in Cohort 3 who had recovered were those with two negative PCRs, healthcare professional clearance, or resolution of their symptoms. These data belong to a study of blood T cell repertoires in COVID-19. The overall study: The cDNA or gDNA used as material had been derived from T cells, B-cell-depleted T cells, or PBMCs.

This CDR3 has 20 amino acids. Authors' data handling: Amplified reference gene primers provided the basis for estimating nucleated cell counts. Sequencing used immunoSEQ multiplex PCR; TCRdb keeps in-frame clones, though not all of them. The V and J calls and clone size were taken over from that table, and D and trimming were inferred from the DNA. The data hold 150,000 to 200,000 clones, with around 91% observed a single time. This TCR was sampled from a woman between 18 and 29 years old who had recovered from COVID-19. J is TRBJ1-4 and V is TRBV21-1. TRBV21-1 is a recognized pseudogene. Sequences were obtained from PBMCs or T cells enriched from blood (not recorded which). The CDR3 DNA sequence: TGTGCCAGCAGCAAAGCGCCCCAACTATCATTACCGAAAACTAATGAAAAACTGTTTTTT. This gives the protein CASSKAPQLSLPKTNEKLFF.